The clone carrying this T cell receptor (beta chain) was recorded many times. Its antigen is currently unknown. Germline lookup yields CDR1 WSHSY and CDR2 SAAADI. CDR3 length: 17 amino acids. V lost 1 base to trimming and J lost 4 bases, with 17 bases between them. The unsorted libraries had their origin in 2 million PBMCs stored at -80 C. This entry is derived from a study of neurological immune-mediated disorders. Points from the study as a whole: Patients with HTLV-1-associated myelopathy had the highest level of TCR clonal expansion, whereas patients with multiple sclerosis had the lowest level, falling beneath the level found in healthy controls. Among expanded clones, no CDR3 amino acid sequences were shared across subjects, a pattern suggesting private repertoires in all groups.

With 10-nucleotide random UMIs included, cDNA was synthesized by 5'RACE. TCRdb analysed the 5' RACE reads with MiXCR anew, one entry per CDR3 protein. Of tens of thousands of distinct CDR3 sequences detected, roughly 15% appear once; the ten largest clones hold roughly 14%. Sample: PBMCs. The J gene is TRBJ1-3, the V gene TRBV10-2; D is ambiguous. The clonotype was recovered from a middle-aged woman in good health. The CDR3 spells CASSEYSGLLQGNTIYF. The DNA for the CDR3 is TGCGCCAGCAGTGAGTACTCCGGACTGCTCCAGGGAAACACCATATATTTT.